This T cell receptor (beta chain) was recorded in a study of control samples from healthy donors and cancer patients. With 3 bases removed from V and 2 bases from J, the gap between germline ends came to 15 bases. Germline lookup yields CDR1 SGDLS and CDR2 YYNGEE. The CDR3 length is 17 residues. The repertoire was sequenced with immunoSEQ multiplex PCR; TCRdb's copy has only in-frame clones and lacks some. Here the sample spans fewer than 40,000 clones, roughly 94% being singletons. The chain employs TRBV9 and TRBJ2-6; weak D call: TRBD2 (6 bases). This TCR came from a man aged 60 to 75 in good health. The material sequenced was blood. CDR3 in amino acids: CASSARLWGAGANVLTF. CDR3 sequence (DNA): TGTGCCAGCAGCGCCCGATTGTGGGGGGCTGGGGCCAACGTCCTGACTTTC.